These T cell receptor beta chains were read from a single sample in a study of blood T cell repertoires in COVID-19. Profiling relied on immunoSEQ multiplex PCR, and the TCRdb table lists in-frame clones only, not all of them. The sample shows approximately 300,000 clones, about 90% of them seen only once. Sequencing input: peripheral blood. The source is a man younger than 35 who had recovered from COVID-19. CDR3s include the opening cysteine and the closing phenylalanine or tryptophan. The D gene is left open where the match is weak. A clone size is listed for some rows: how often the clone was seen (once, few, many), or a class if it is expanded.

d_gene	v_gene	j_gene	len	abundance	CDR3nt	CDR3aa
NA	TRBV3-1/TRBV3-2	TRBJ2-1	13	once	TGTGCCAGCAGCCAAGAAGGCGGAAGTGAGCAGTTCTTC	CASSQEGGSEQFF
TRBD2	TRBV2	TRBJ2-7	15	NA	TGTGCCAGCAGTGAAGGGACTAGCACGCTGTACGAGCAGTACTTC	CASSEGTSTLYEQYF
NA	TRBV25-1	TRBJ1-2	15	NA	TGTGCCAGCAGTGAATGGGGGGGCAGGGATATGGGCTACACCTTC	CASSEWGGRDMGYTF
NA	TRBV5-5	TRBJ1-2	12	NA	TGTGCCAGCAGCCCCGAACTCGATGGCTACACCTTC	CASSPELDGYTF
TRBD2	TRBV12-5	TRBJ2-1	18	once	TGTGCTAGTGAAGGGACTAGCGGGAGGGTGAGCTCCTACAATGAGCAGTTCTTC	CASEGTSGRVSSYNEQFF
TRBD2	TRBV18	TRBJ2-1	15	NA	TGTGCCAGCTCACCACCGACCGGGGGGAACAATGAGCAGTTCTTC	CASSPPTGGNNEQFF
NA	TRBV10-3	TRBJ1-1	13	NA	TGTGCCATCAGTGAAGAACAGGACACTGAAGCTTTCTTT	CAISEEQDTEAFF
NA	TRBV6-2/TRBV6-3	TRBJ1-1	14	NA	TGTGCCAGCAGTTACAACACCATGAACACTGAAGCTTTCTTT	CASSYNTMNTEAFF
TRBD2	TRBV11-3	TRBJ2-1	13	NA	TGTGCCAGCAGGCCTAGCGGTCTTGGGGAGCAGTTCTTC	CASRPSGLGEQFF
NA	TRBV7-3	TRBJ2-2	14	NA	TGTGCCAGCAGCCCCCTTTGGAACACCGGGGAGCTGTTTTTT	CASSPLWNTGELFF
NA	TRBV2	TRBJ2-7	14	NA	TGTGCCAGCCCGAGACAGGCTTATGATTTAGGGCAGTACTTC	CASPRQAYDLGQYF
NA	TRBV30	TRBJ2-5	14	NA	TGTGCCTGGATCTTCCGAGTGAGATTTGAGACCCAGTACTTC	CAWIFRVRFETQYF
TRBD1	TRBV15	TRBJ1-1	16	NA	TGTGCCACCAGCAGAGGAGGACAGGGTGGGGACACTGAAGCTTTCTTT	CATSRGGQGGDTEAFF